This T cell receptor (beta chain) was recovered during a study of T cell repertoires in cytomegalovirus infection. Looking at the study overall: HLA-B-restricted CMV epitopes that are well studied, plus recently identified HLA-C-restricted ones, were used by the study. Public TCR beta signatures provided an indication of both CMV infection and a matching HLA type. General study findings and limits: Public TCR beta family frequency separated CMV-and-HLA carriers, including in an independent cohort. HLA-C-restricted CMV-specific TCR beta clonotypes were dominant in the ex vivo response.

This clonotype was picked up a small number of times. Its antigen is undetermined. MiXCR was run by TCRdb on the reads, yielding one entry per CDR3 protein. The repertoire holds around 340,000 distinct CDR3 sequences, with 25% to 30% as singletons. CDR3 size: 15 residues. Trimming cost V 2 bases and J 7 bases; bases outside gene matches: 5. CDR1 SGHTA and CDR2 FQGNSA come from the germline V gene. The chain carries TRBV7-2 and TRBJ2-1; 10 bases map to TRBD2. The sample was cultured PBMCs, taken from culture after CMV antigen stimulation. The source of this sequence is a human donor in good health (CMV status not recorded). Some clones in this sample may be carry-over from other donors' samples. The CDR3 DNA is TGTGCCAGCAGCTTAAGCCTAGCGGGAGAGAATGAGCAGTTCTTC. Amino acids: CASSLSLAGENEQFF.